This T cell receptor (beta chain) derives from a study of blood T cell repertoires in COVID-19. Study-wide context: Italy, Spain and the United States were the sources of the convalescent and acute COVID-19 samples. From T cells, B-cell-depleted T cells, or PBMCs came the material, which was cDNA or gDNA.

In the original workflow: Cell counts per sample came from amplifying reference gene primers. Produced via immunoSEQ multiplex PCR; TCRdb's table is partial and in-frame only. The DNA gave D and trimming, while V, J and clone size come from that table. The sample lists about 110,000 clones; nearly 80% were seen once. This receptor was obtained from a woman older than 75 with active or convalescent COVID-19. The sequenced material came from peripheral blood.

CDR3 in amino acids: CASSLGRVIGSPLHF. DNA of the CDR3: TGTGCCAGCAGCTTAGGGAGAGTCATCGGTTCACCCCTCCACTTT. The chain has TRBV9 and TRBJ1-6; no definite D call. This CDR3 contains 15 residues. Germline CDR1 and CDR2: SGDLS and YYNGEE. V lost 4 bases to trimming and J lost 9 bases, with 17 bases between them. Supplemented by reference TRBV9 and TRBJ1-6, the full variable domain reads DSGVTQTPKHLITATGQRVTLRCSPRSGDLSVYWYQQSLDQGLQFLIQYYNGEERAKGNILERFSAQQFPDLHSELNLSSLELGDSALYFCASSLGRVIGSPLHFGNGTRLTVT.